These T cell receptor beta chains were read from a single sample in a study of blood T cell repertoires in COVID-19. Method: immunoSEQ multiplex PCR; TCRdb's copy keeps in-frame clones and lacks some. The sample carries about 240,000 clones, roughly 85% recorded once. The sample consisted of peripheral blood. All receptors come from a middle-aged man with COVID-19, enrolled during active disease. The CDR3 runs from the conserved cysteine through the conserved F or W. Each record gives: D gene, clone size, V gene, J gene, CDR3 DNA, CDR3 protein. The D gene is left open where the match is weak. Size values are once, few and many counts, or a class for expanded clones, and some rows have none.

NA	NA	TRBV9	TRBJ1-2	TGTGCCAGCAGCCAGGGCGGTAGACCCGGCTACACCTTC	CASSQGGRPGYTF
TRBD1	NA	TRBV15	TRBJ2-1	TGTGCCACCAGCCAGACAGGGGGAAACAATGAGCAGTTCTTC	CATSQTGGNNEQFF
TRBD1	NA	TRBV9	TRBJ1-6	TGTGCCAGCAGCCCTCGGACAGGGTACAATTCACCCCTCCACTTT	CASSPRTGYNSPLHF
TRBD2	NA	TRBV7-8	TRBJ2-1	TGTGCCAGCAGCCCGGGACTAGCGGGGGTCAATGAGCAGTTCTTC	CASSPGLAGVNEQFF
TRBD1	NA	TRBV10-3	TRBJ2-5	TGTGCCATCAGAACAGGGGTAGAAGAGACCCAGTACTTC	CAIRTGVEETQYF
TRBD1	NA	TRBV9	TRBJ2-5	TGTGCCAGCAGCCCGGGACAGGGGGCAGAGACCCAGTACTTC	CASSPGQGAETQYF
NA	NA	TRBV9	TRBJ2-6	TGTGCCAGCAGCGTCGGCCAGGGGGGCGGTGGGGCCAACGTCCTGACTTTC	CASSVGQGGGGANVLTF
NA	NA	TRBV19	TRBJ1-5	TGTGCCAGTAGTATAGGCCAGGGTAGCAATCAGCCCCAGCATTTT	CASSIGQGSNQPQHF
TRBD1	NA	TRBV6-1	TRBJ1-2	TGTGCCAGCAGTGTCCCAACGGGACAGCCCAGAAACTATGGCTACACCTTC	CASSVPTGQPRNYGYTF
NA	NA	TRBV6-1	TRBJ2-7	TGTGCCAGCAGTGAAGCGAGGGAGCAGTACTTC	CASSEAREQYF
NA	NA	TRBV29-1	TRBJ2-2	TGCAGCGTTGACACAGGGAAGGCGACCGGGGAGCTGTTTTTT	CSVDTGKATGELFF
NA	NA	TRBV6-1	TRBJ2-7	TGTGCCAGCAGTGAAGGGGGTTGGACTGTATACGAGCAGTACTTC	CASSEGGWTVYEQYF
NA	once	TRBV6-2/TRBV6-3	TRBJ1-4	TGTGCCAGCAACCCGCGGGGTTTGGATGGTACGAATGAAAAACTGTTTTTT	CASNPRGLDGTNEKLFF
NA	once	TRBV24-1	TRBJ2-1	TGTGCCACCAGTGACTTTTACAATGAGCAGTTCTTC	CATSDFYNEQFF
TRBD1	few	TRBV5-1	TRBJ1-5	TGCGCCAGCAGCCCGACAGGGGGAATAGATCAGCCCCAGCATTTT	CASSPTGGIDQPQHF
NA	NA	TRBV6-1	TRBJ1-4	TGTGCCAGCAGTGAGTCGGCGGGGAGTTGGGAAAAACTGTTTTTT	CASSESAGSWEKLFF
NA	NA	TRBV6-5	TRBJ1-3	TGTGCCAGCACAACCCCGGGGGGGCTTGCCATATATTTT	CASTTPGGLAIYF
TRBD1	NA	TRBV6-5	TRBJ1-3	TGTGCCAGCAGCCTACAGGGGTCTGGAAACACCATATATTTT	CASSLQGSGNTIYF
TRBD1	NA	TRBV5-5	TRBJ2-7	TGTGCCAGCAGCTTGGCCGGGACAGACTCCTACGAGCAGTACTTC	CASSLAGTDSYEQYF
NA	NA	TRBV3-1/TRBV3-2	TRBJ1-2	TGTGCCAGCAGCCGCGGGGAGTACTATGGCTACACCTTC	CASSRGEYYGYTF
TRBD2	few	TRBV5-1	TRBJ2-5	TGCGCCAGCAGCCCGGGACTAGGAGGAGAGACCCAGTACTTC	CASSPGLGGETQYF
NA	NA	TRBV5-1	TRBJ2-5	TGCGCCAGCAGCCGCCGGGACGGGGGTTGGGAGACCCAGTACTTC	CASSRRDGGWETQYF
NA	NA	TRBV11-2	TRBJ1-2	TGTGCCAGCAGCCCTACGATGGGGCAGGGGAACTATGGCTACACCTTC	CASSPTMGQGNYGYTF
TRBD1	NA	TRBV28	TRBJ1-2	TGTGCCAGCAGTTTGAGTCCAGGGGGGCACTATGGCTACACCTTC	CASSLSPGGHYGYTF
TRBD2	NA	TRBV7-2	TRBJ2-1	TGTGCCAGCAGCTATAGCGGGGGTTCCTACAATGAGCAGTTCTTC	CASSYSGGSYNEQFF
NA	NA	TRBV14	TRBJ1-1	TGTGCCAGCAGCCAAGTTTCAGGGAACACTGAAGCTTTCTTT	CASSQVSGNTEAFF
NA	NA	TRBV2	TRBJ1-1	TGTGCCATCACGGACAGACGGGGGAACACTGAAGCTTTCTTT	CAITDRRGNTEAFF
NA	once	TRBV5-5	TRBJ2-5	TGTGCCAGCAGCTTGGCTTTAGCGGTTCAAGAGACCCAGTACTTC	CASSLALAVQETQYF
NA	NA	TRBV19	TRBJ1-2	TGTGCCAGACGGGGGGGCAGCCCTAACTATGGCTACACCTTC	CARRGGSPNYGYTF
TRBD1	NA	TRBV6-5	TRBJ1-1	TGTGCCAGCAGTTACGACAGGGATACTGAAGCTTTCTTT	CASSYDRDTEAFF
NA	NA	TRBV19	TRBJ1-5	TGTGCCAGTAGTATTGGAGGGCCCCAGCCCCAGCATTTT	CASSIGGPQPQHF